Below are 18 T cell receptor beta chains sequenced from a single sample in a study of molecular identifiers for immune sequencing clone quantification. TCRdb recomputed calls from the PCR reads with MiXCR, one row per CDR3 protein. This table holds just under 65,000 distinct CDR3 sequences, less than 20% found once. The sequencing sample was made of naive CD8+ T cells from blood, with Jurkat cell RNA spiked in. Subset denoted: FACS-sorted CD8+CD4-CCR7+CD45RA+ naive T cells. The receptors stem from a human donor in good health. Some libraries in this study had Jurkat cell RNA spiked in.

There are many counts of this clonotype. The V gene is TRBV6-2 or TRBV6-3, the J gene TRBJ1-5, with no clear D. This CDR3 has 16 amino acids. Germline V gene data show CDR1 as MNHEY and CDR2 as SVGEGT. Trimming took off 2 bases at V and 2 bases at J, with 13 bases between the two ends. The CDR3 coding sequence is TGTGCCAGCAGTTACCGACCAGAATGGGGCAATCAGCCCCAGCATTTT. It yields the protein CASSYRPEWGNQPQHF.

This clonotype was counted at least ten times. CDR3 nucleotide sequence: TGCAGTGCTAGAGATGGGACTAGCCCCTACGAGCAGTACTTC. Protein: CSARDGTSPYEQYF. The chain recombines TRBV20-1 with TRBJ2-7; 9 nucleotides align to TRBD2. In germline, CDR1 is DFQATT, CDR2 SNEGSKA (reference sequence). This CDR3 is 14 amino acids long. With V trimmed by 0 bases and J by 2 bases, 2 bases remained unmatched.

The table lists this clonotype with many counts. This chain uses TRBV4-2 with TRBJ2-1; tentative D call: TRBD2 (5 bases). The CDR3 contains 20 residues. Deletions cut 0 bases from V and 0 bases from J, with 21 bases between. Germline-derived CDR1 and CDR2 are LGHNA and YNFKEQ. Written as DNA, the CDR3 is TGTGCCAGCAGCCAAGATCTCCTAGCCGAACTACAAAGCTCCTACAATGAGCAGTTCTTC. This encodes CASSQDLLAELQSSYNEQFF.

This clonotype was counted between two and nine times. The J gene is TRBJ2-1, the V gene TRBV10-3, with D unclear. CDR1 is ENHRY, CDR2 SYGVKD, per germline. Trimming stripped 0 bases from V and 2 bases from J, with 14 bases between. The CDR3 spans 17 residues. Here the CDR3 reads CAISESIVTEPYNEQFF. The DNA of the CDR3 is TGTGCCATCAGTGAGTCGATTGTAACAGAACCCTACAATGAGCAGTTCTTC.

This clonotype came up many times. The V gene is TRBV20-1, the J gene TRBJ1-5, with TRBD1 as a possible D gene (5 bases). V lost 0 bases and J 6 bases, leaving 15 bases between the germline ends. Germline-derived CDR1 and CDR2 are DFQATT and SNEGSKA (reference sequence). This CDR3 has 15 residues. The CDR3 loop is CSARESRQRGQPQHF. In DNA, the CDR3 is TGCAGTGCTAGAGAAAGTCGGCAGAGGGGTCAGCCCCAGCATTTT.

This clonotype was seen many times. CDR3 bases: TGCAGCGTTGACCGGGGAGATCCGGAGCAGTTCTTC. The encoded protein is CSVDRGDPEQFF. The V call is TRBV29-1, the J call TRBJ2-1; D may be TRBD2 (5 bases). CDR1 and CDR2 from the germline V gene are SQVTM and ANQGSEA. The ends were cut back, 3 bases at V and 10 bases at J, with 13 bases in the middle. The CDR3 loop spans 12 amino acids.

This clonotype was detected many times. The CDR3 sequence is CASSPTGRRGRSNQPQHF. Here the CDR3 DNA reads TGTGCCAGCAGTCCGACAGGTAGACGGGGACGAAGCAATCAGCCCCAGCATTTT. The rearrangement links TRBV6-7 to TRBJ1-5; D is possibly TRBD1 (6 bases). TRBV6-7 is flagged as an ORF with uncertain function. The CDR3 consists of 18 residues. Trimming took off 5 bases at V and 1 base at J, with 21 bases between the two ends.

This clonotype was seen at least ten times. V is TRBV20-1 and J is TRBJ2-7; D gene uncertain. V lost 5 bases, J lost 2 bases, and 10 bases lay in between. This CDR3 has 12 amino acids. Germline CDR1 and CDR2: DFQATT and SNEGSKA (reference sequence). In nucleotides, the CDR3 is TGCAGTGCTGACGAAGACCCCTACGAGCAGTACTTC. Protein sequence: CSADEDPYEQYF.

The chain links TRBV27 to TRBJ2-7; 7 positions match TRBD1. With V trimmed by 6 bases and J by 2 bases, 7 bases remained unmatched. The germline V gene encodes CDR1 MNHEY and CDR2 SMNVEV (reference sequence). The CDR3 has 14 residues. CDR3 DNA: TGTGCCAGCAGCCCCGACAGGGTCCCCTACGAGCAGTACTTC. Its protein is CASSPDRVPYEQYF.

The rearrangement links TRBV6-5 to TRBJ2-2, with D possibly TRBD2 on 5 matching bases. The V gene's germline CDR1 is MNHEY and CDR2 SVGAGI. Trimming cost V 0 bases and J 6 bases, with 8 bases left between them. The CDR3 runs 14 residues. The CDR3 region has the DNA TGTGCCAGCAGTTACTCAGGGAGAGCCGGGGAGCTGTTTTTT. It yields the protein CASSYSGRAGELFF.

V and J are TRBV4-3 and TRBJ2-3, with D tentatively TRBD1 (5 bases). V gave up 0 bases and J gave up 11 bases, with 27 bases separating them. There are 18 residues in the CDR3. The germline V gene encodes CDR1 LGHNA and CDR2 YSLEER. CDR3 in amino acids: CASSQDGSQGFSAGMQYF. The CDR3 DNA is TGCGCCAGCAGCCAAGATGGTAGTCAGGGATTTTCGGCAGGTATGCAGTATTTT.

In regard to this clonotype: This could be a read error, since a much larger clone is one nucleotide away. The chain couples TRBV6-1 to TRBJ2-4; weak D call: TRBD2 (5 bases). Trimming removed 7 bases from V and 1 base from J, with 17 bases in between. The CDR3 is made up of 16 amino acids. Germline-derived CDR1 and CDR2 are MNHNS and SASEGT. The CDR3, as DNA: TGTGCCAGCAAGAAGCGAAACGGGATGGCCAAAAACATTCAGTACTTC. It is translated as CASKKRNGMAKNIQYF.

This clonotype showed up many times. The chain has TRBV19 and TRBJ2-1; either TRBD1 or TRBD2 may fit D (6 bases each). CDR3 length: 16 residues. V lost 4 bases to trimming and J lost 8 bases, with 21 bases between them. Germline CDR1 and CDR2: LNHDA and SQIVND (reference sequence). The CDR3, as DNA: TGTGCCAGTAGTAACCTATTGGGGGGCCAACGTTATGAGCAGTTCTTC. Translating gives CASSNLLGGQRYEQFF.

The sample holds a few counts of this clonotype. The chain has TRBV2 and TRBJ1-1; no definite D call. V lost 10 bases and J 6 bases, leaving 12 bases between the germline ends. This CDR3 is 11 amino acids long. Germline assignment: CDR1 SNHLY and CDR2 FYNNEI. The CDR3 loop is CATTRPSEAFF. CDR3 nucleotide sequence: TGTGCCACCACACGCCCATCTGAAGCTTTCTTT. Complete variable domain (other parts from reference TRBV2 and TRBJ1-1): EPEVTQTPSHQVTQMGQEVILRCVPISNHLYFYWYRQILGQKVEFLVSFYNNEISEKSEIFDDQFSVERPDGSNFTLKIRSTKLEDSAMYFCATTRPSEAFFGQGTRLTVV.

This clonotype was recorded many times. The chain recombines TRBV7-6 with TRBJ2-7, with TRBD2 matching 12 bases. Germline V gene lookup returns CDR1 SGHVS and CDR2 FNYEAQ. CDR3 length equals 16 residues. V shed 5 bases and J 2 bases; nucleotides not matched to a gene: 7. The CDR3 DNA sequence: TGTGCCAGCAGCCTCCGGACTAGCGGGGTTGCCTACGAGCAGTACTTC. Its protein product is CASSLRTSGVAYEQYF.

The chain couples TRBV6-4 to TRBJ2-3; D tentatively reads TRBD1 or TRBD2 (5 bases each). V dropped 1 base and J dropped 8 bases, with 16 bases sitting between them. The CDR3 has 15 residues. The germline V gene encodes CDR1 MRHNA and CDR2 SNTAGT. CDR3 sequence reads: CASSDWARGDGTQYF. CDR3 nucleotide sequence: TGTGCCAGCAGTGACTGGGCACGGGGCGACGGTACGCAGTATTTT.

This clonotype has a handful of counts. The V gene is TRBV9, the J gene TRBJ2-7; D gene unclear. From germline, CDR1 is SGDLS and CDR2 YYNGEE. The CDR3 has 15 amino acids. Trimming pared 0 bases from V and 0 bases from J, leaving 10 bases between. The CDR3 spells CASSVVVGCSYEQYF. DNA of the CDR3: TGTGCCAGCAGCGTAGTGGTCGGCTGCTCCTACGAGCAGTACTTC. The variable domain in full, completed from reference TRBV9 and TRBJ2-7, reads DSGVTQTPKHLITATGQRVTLRCSPRSGDLSVYWYQQSLDQGLQFLIQYYNGEERAKGNILERFSAQQFPDLHSELNLSSLELGDSALYFCASSVVVGCSYEQYFGPGTRLTVT.

In this sample, this clonotype turned up a few times. The CDR3 ends on some other residue instead of the conserved phenylalanine or tryptophan, so this is likely a read error. V usage is TRBV28 and J usage is TRBJ2-2; D possibly corresponds to TRBD2 (6 bases). With 3 bases removed from V and 5 bases from J, the gap between germline ends came to 10 bases. CDR3 length: 14 residues. The germline V gene encodes CDR1 MDHEN and CDR2 SYDVKM. The CDR3 is CASSLWGETGELFS. The CDR3 DNA reads TGTGCCAGCAGTTTGTGGGGGGAAACCGGGGAGCTGTTTTCT.